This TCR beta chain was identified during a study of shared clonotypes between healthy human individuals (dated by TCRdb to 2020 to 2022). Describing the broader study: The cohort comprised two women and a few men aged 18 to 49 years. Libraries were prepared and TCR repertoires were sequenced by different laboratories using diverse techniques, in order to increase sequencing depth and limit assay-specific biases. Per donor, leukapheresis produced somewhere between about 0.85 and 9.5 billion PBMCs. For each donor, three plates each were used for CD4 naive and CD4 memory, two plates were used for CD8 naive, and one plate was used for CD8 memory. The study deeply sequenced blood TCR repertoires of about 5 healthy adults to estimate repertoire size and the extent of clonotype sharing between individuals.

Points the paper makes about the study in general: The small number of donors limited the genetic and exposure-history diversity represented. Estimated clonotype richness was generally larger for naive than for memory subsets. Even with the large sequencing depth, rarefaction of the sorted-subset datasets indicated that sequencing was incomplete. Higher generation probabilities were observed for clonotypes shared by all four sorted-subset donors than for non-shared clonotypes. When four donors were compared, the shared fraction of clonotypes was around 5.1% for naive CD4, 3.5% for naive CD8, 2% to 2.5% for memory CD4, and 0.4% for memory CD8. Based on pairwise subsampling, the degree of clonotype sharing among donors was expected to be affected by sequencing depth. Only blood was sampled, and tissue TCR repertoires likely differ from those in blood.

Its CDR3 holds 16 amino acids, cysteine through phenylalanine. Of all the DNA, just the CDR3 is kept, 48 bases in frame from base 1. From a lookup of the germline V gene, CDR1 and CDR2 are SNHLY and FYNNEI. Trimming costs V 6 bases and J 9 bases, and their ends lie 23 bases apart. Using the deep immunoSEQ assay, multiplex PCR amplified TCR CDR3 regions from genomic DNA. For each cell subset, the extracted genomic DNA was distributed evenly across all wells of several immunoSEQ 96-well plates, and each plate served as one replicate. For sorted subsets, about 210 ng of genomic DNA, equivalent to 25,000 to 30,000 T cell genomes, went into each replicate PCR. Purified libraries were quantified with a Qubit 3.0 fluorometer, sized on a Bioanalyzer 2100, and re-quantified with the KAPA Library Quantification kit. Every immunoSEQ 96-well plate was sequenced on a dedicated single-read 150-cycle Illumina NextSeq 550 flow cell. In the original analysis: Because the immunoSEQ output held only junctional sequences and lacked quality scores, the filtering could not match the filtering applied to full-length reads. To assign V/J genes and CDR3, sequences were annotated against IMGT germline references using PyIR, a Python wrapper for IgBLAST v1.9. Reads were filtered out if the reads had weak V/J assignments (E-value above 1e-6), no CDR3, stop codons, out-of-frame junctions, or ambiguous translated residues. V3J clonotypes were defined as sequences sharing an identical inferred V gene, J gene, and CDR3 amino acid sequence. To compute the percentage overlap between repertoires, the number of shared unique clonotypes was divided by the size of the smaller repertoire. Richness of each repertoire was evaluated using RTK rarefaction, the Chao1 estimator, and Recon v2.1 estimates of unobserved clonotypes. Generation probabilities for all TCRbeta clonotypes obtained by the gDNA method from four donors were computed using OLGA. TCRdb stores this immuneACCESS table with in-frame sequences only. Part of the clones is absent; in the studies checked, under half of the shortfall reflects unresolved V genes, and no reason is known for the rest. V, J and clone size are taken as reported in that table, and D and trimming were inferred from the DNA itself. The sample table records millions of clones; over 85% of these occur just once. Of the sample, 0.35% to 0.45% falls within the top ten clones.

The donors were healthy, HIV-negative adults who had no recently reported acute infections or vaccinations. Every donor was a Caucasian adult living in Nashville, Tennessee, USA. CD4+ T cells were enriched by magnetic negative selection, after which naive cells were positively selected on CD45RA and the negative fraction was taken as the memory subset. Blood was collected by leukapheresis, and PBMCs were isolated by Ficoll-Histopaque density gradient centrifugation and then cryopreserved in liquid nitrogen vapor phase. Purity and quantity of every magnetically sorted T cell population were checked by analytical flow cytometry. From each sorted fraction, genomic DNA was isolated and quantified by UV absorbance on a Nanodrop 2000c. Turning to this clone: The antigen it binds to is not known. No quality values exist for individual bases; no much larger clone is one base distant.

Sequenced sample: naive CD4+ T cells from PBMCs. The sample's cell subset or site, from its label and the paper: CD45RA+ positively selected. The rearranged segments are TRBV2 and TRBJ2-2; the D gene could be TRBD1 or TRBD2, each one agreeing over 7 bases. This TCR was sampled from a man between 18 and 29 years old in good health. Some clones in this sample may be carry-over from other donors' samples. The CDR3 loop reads CASRQARQGGSRELFF. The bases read TGTGCCAGCAGGCAAGCCCGACAGGGAGGGTCCCGGGAGCTGTTTTTT. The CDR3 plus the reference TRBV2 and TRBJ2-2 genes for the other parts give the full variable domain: EPEVTQTPSHQVTQMGQEVILRCVPISNHLYFYWYRQILGQKVEFLVSFYNNEISEKSEIFDDQFSVERPDGSNFTLKIRSTKLEDSAMYFCASRQARQGGSRELFFGEGSRLTVL.